These 23 T cell receptor beta chains were all obtained from the same sample, sequenced in a study of T cells in women clearing cervical HPV infection. Profiled with immunoSEQ multiplex PCR; TCRdb holds only in-frame clones, not every one. The listing contains 30,000 to 45,000 clones. The material sequenced was blood buffy coat. These receptors all stem from a woman aged 18 to 75 with a cervical HPV16 infection that either progressed to CIN3+ or cleared (not recorded which).

Details on this clone: The sequence runs out 3 residues before the end of the CDR3; the remainder is reconstructed from the germline J gene. The J gene is TRBJ1-2, the V gene TRBV19; the D is unclear. Germline V gene lookup returns CDR1 LNHDA and CDR2 SQIVND (reference sequence). Between the trimmed V and J ends, which lost 10 bases and 3 bases, there was a span of 15 bases. CDR3 length: 13 amino acids. The CDR3 sequence is CATHPTEYYGYTF. The sequenced CDR3 bases are TGTGCCACCCACCCTACTGAATACTATGGC.

Notes on this clone: At one boundary the junction diverges from the germline segment, which might be a read error. The CDR3 end falls 3 residues outside the read, so it is completed with the germline J gene. The chain is built from TRBV7-3 and TRBJ2-3; 7 nucleotides match TRBD2. Germline CDR1 and CDR2: SGHTA and FQGTGA. The CDR3 is 15 amino acids. The CDR3 DNA, read in part, is TGTGCCAGCAGCTTACGCGGGGGTACATCAGAGACG. Translating gives CASSLRGGTSET. The full CDR3 reads CASSLRGGTSETQYF.

As concerns this clone: The read terminates 3 residues before the CDR3 end, so the remaining end is supplied by the germline J gene. The chain has TRBV6-2 or TRBV6-3 and TRBJ2-1; 14 bases are shared with TRBD2. V shed 6 bases and J 7 bases; nucleotides not matched to a gene: 5. The CDR3 spans 15 residues. Germline V gives CDR1 MNHEY, CDR2 SVGEGT. Here the CDR3 reads CASRLTSGRGNEQFF. The CDR3 bases that were read are TGTGCCAGCAGATTGACTAGCGGGAGGGGGAATGAG.

Of note for this clone: The CDR3 goes on 3 residues after the read ends, and that part is filled in from the germline J gene. The gene calls are TRBV7-8 and TRBJ1-5; D is uncertain. CDR1 is SGHVS, CDR2 FQNEAQ, per germline. The CDR3 is 15 residues long. Trimming left V 4 bases short and J 4 bases short, with 14 bases between. CDR3 residues: CASSSRIGPNQPQHF. The CDR3 DNA, read in part, is TGTGCCAGCAGCTCTAGGATTGGCCCAAATCAGCCC.

As concerns this clone: The read terminates 3 residues before the CDR3 end, so the remaining end is supplied by the germline J gene. V usage is TRBV20-1 and J usage is TRBJ1-5, with 9 bases identical to TRBD1. Germline V lookup: CDR1 DFQATT, CDR2 SNEGSKA (reference sequence). V shed 0 bases and J 1 base; nucleotides not matched to a gene: 7. The CDR3 is made up of 17 amino acids. The DNA read from the CDR3 is TGCAGTGCTAGAGAGGGACAGGGATTTAGGAGCAATCAGCCC. Amino acid sequence: CSAREGQGFRSNQP. The whole CDR3 protein is CSAREGQGFRSNQPQHF.

Note on this clone: Read data end 3 residues before the CDR3 end; the end is taken from the germline J gene. The chain recombines TRBV7-6 with TRBJ1-4; perhaps TRBD1 as D (5 bases). This CDR3 is 18 amino acids long. Germline CDR1 reads SGHVS; CDR2 reads FNYEAQ. CDR3 protein: CASSSTGAGGSGANVLFF. The CDR3 DNA, read in part, is TGTGCCAGCAGCTCCACTGGGGCGGGGGGATCTGGGGCCAACGTA.

In regard to this clone: The CDR3 end falls 3 residues outside the read, so it is completed with the germline J gene. V is TRBV19 and J is TRBJ1-4, with D perhaps matching TRBD1 (5 bases). CDR3 length equals 12 residues. The V and J ends lost 3 bases and 10 bases respectively, with 9 bases between them. Germline V lookup: CDR1 LNHDA, CDR2 SQIVND (reference sequence). The covered CDR3 bases are TGTGCCAGTAGTATGGGCGGGGGAAAA. This sequence encodes CASSMGGGK. From start to end, the CDR3 is CASSMGGGKLFF.

Points on this clone: Read sequence stops 3 residues before the CDR3 end, and the germline J gene provides the missing end. The chain has TRBV11-1 and TRBJ2-7; 8 nucleotides agree with TRBD1. The CDR3 is 14 residues long. In germline, CDR1 is SGHAT, CDR2 FQDESV (reference sequence). V lost 5 bases to trimming and J lost 0 bases; unmatched junction nucleotides: 3. CDR3 sequence reads: CASSPDRASYEQYF. Incomplete CDR3 DNA: TGTGCCAGCAGCCCGGACAGGGCCTCCTACGAG.

As for this clone: The sequence runs out 3 residues before the end of the CDR3; the remainder is reconstructed from the germline J gene. This chain uses TRBV6-1 with TRBJ2-3; a possible D gene is TRBD2 (7 bases). Germline V gene sequence: CDR1 MNHNS, CDR2 SASEGT. CDR3 size: 18 residues. The V and J ends lost 2 bases and 5 bases respectively, with 23 bases between them. CDR3 protein: CASSETTRVRGGRDTQYF. The sequenced CDR3 bases are TGTGCCAGCAGTGAAACTACTCGGGTCCGCGGGGGCAGAGATACG.

In regard to this clone: The CDR3 end is not reached by the read, which stops 3 residues before it; the germline J gene fills it in. The V and J genes are TRBV7-2 and TRBJ1-6; D perhaps matches TRBD1 (5 bases). The CDR3 covers 14 residues. Germline assignment: CDR1 SGHTA and CDR2 FQGNSA. Deletions cut 1 base from V and 9 bases from J, with 10 bases between. This CDR3 reads CASSLGAGSSPLHF. The covered CDR3 bases are TGTGCCAGCAGCTTAGGTGCAGGGAGTTCACCC.

Notes on this clone: The sequence runs out 3 residues before the end of the CDR3; the remainder is reconstructed from the germline J gene. The V gene is TRBV30, the J gene TRBJ2-5; maybe TRBD1 (6 bases). The V gene lost 8 bases and the J gene lost 1 base, with 11 bases spanning the gap. The CDR3 runs 12 residues. Germline V gene sequence: CDR1 GTSNPN, CDR2 SVGIG (reference sequence). The CDR3 sequence is CALGTPQETQYF. The part of the CDR3 DNA that was read is TGTGCCCTCGGGACACCCCAAGAGACC.

Remarks on this clone: The DNA ends 3 residues before the CDR3 does, and the rest of the CDR3 is filled in from the germline J gene. This chain joins TRBV2 and TRBJ1-1, with D perhaps TRBD1 (6 bases). The V end lost 11 bases, the J end lost 1 base, and 11 bases lay between the germline ends. This CDR3 is 12 amino acids long. In germline, CDR1 is SNHLY, CDR2 FYNNEI. Incomplete CDR3 DNA: TGTGCCTCCATCAGGGGGAACACTGAA. Translation gives CASIRGNTE. In full, the CDR3 is CASIRGNTEAFF.

Comment on this clone: The CDR3 end falls 3 residues outside the read, so it is completed with the germline J gene. V usage is TRBV10-1 and J usage is TRBJ1-3; no firm D call. V gave up 3 bases and J gave up 1 base, with 10 bases separating them. The germline V gene has CDR1 WNHNN and CDR2 SYGVQD (reference sequence). The CDR3 sequence is 15 residues long. CDR3 protein: CASSEKGSSGNTIYF. The DNA read from the CDR3 is TGCGCCAGCAGTGAAAAGGGTAGTTCTGGAAACACC.

About this clone itself: The CDR3 goes on 3 residues after the read ends, and that part is filled in from the germline J gene. The J gene is TRBJ2-3, the V gene TRBV18, with 11 bases that match TRBD2. The CDR3 is 17 amino acids. After removal of 0 bases from V and 0 bases from J, the junction contained 2 bases not matched to a gene. Germline assignment: CDR1 KGHSH and CDR2 LQKENI. The chain's CDR3 is CASSPPTSGASTDTQYF. The CDR3 DNA, read in part, is TGTGCCAGCTCACCACCGACTAGCGGGGCTAGCACAGATACG.

As concerns this clone: The read gets to within 3 residues of the CDR3 end, and the germline J gene fills in the rest. The genes are TRBV2 and TRBJ2-7; D remains ambiguous. The CDR3 loop spans 12 amino acids. CDR1 is SNHLY, CDR2 FYNNEI, per germline. V dropped 7 bases and J dropped 0 bases, with 7 bases sitting between them. The CDR3 DNA, read in part, is TGTGCCAGCATTACAGACTCCTACGAG. Protein sequence: CASITDSYE. The whole CDR3 reads CASITDSYEQYF.

Notes on this clone: The read comes to an end 3 residues before the CDR3 does, leaving the germline J gene to fill in the end. The chain recombines TRBV9 with TRBJ1-6, with D perhaps matching TRBD1 (6 bases). In germline, CDR1 is SGDLS, CDR2 YYNGEE. The CDR3 sequence is 15 residues long. V lost 4 bases, J lost 10 bases, and 18 bases lay in between. CDR3 DNA, as far as it was read: TGTGCCAGCAGCAACACAGGGACTACCGTGTCACCC. Residues: CASSNTGTTVSP. The CDR3 reads in full as CASSNTGTTVSPLHF.

About this clone: The read ends 3 residues before the CDR3 terminus; that terminus is restored from the germline J gene. This sequence joins TRBV2 and TRBJ2-2; D is perhaps TRBD2 (6 bases). The germline CDR1 and CDR2 sequences are SNHLY and FYNNEI. The V gene lost 6 bases and the J gene lost 7 bases, with 9 bases spanning the gap. This CDR3 comprises 12 residues. The CDR3 spells CASRVTSGELFF. CDR3 bases read: TGTGCCAGCAGGGTGACTAGCGGGGAG.

As for this clone: The CDR3 end is not reached by the read, which stops 3 residues before it; the germline J gene fills it in. The chain employs TRBV5-1 and TRBJ2-3; D uncertain. Germline CDR1 SGHRS, CDR2 YFSETQ. This CDR3 is 15 amino acids long. V was shortened by 4 bases and J by 2 bases, with 14 bases between the two germline ends. CDR3 bases read: TGCGCCAGCAGCCCCTCGTCCCTACCCACAGATACG. Translation: CASSPSSLPTDT. The whole CDR3 sequence is CASSPSSLPTDTQYF.

Of note for this clone: The read stops 3 residues short of the end of the CDR3; the missing end is completed from the germline J gene. The chain recombines TRBV19 with TRBJ1-1; D is undetermined. The CDR3 totals 16 residues. Germline V lookup: CDR1 LNHDA, CDR2 SQIVND (reference sequence). Trimming took 3 bases from V and 1 from J, leaving 15 bases between them. CDR3 loop: CASSMWASRQNTEAFF. The covered CDR3 bases are TGTGCCAGTAGTATGTGGGCCTCCAGGCAGAACACTGAA.

About this clone itself: The read ends 3 residues shy of where the CDR3 ends; the end is completed using the germline J gene. J is TRBJ2-2 and V is TRBV18; perhaps D is TRBD1 or TRBD2 (6 bases each). CDR1 is KGHSH, CDR2 LQKENI, per germline. CDR3 length: 16 residues. CDR3 DNA, as far as it was read: TGTGCCAGCTCACCACATCACAGGGAGGTTGGGGAAAAG. Translation: CASSPHHREVGEK. The complete CDR3 sequence is CASSPHHREVGEKLFF.

On this clone: The read ends 3 residues early relative to the CDR3; the germline J gene fills the gap. The chain combines TRBV5-5 with TRBJ1-2, with D possibly being TRBD1 (6 bases). The germline CDR1 and CDR2 sequences are SGHKS and YYEKEE (reference sequence). The V end was cut by 3 bases, the J end by 7 bases, with 10 bases between. The CDR3 sequence is 12 residues long. CDR3 DNA (partial): TGTGCCAGCAGCTCGAAGGACAGTGGC. Its protein is CASSSKDSG. The CDR3, in full, reads CASSSKDSGYTF.

About this clone: The missing CDR3 end, 3 residues past where the read stops, is filled in from the germline J gene. The gene calls are TRBV18 and TRBJ1-2; D call uncertain. This CDR3 has 16 amino acids. CDR1 is KGHSH, CDR2 LQKENI, per germline. The CDR3 DNA, read in part, is TGTGCCAGCTCACCCTCTGCCGCACCCTCCCTTGGCGGC. Translated: CASSPSAAPSLGG. The entire CDR3 reads CASSPSAAPSLGGYTF.

About this clone: The read ends 3 residues early relative to the CDR3; the germline J gene fills the gap. This rearrangement joins TRBV19 to TRBJ2-2; 8 nucleotides align to TRBD1. This CDR3 is built from 14 residues. Germline loops: CDR1 LNHDA, CDR2 SQIVND (reference sequence). V shed 5 bases and J 6 bases; nucleotides not matched to a gene: 5. This chain's CDR3 is CASSDRGPPGELFF. The CDR3 DNA, read in part, is TGTGCCAGTAGTGACAGGGGACCCCCCGGGGAG.